These T cell receptor beta chains were read from a single sample in a study of blood T cell repertoires in COVID-19. Sequenced by immunoSEQ multiplex PCR; TCRdb stores in-frame clones only, minus some. This sample has tens of thousands of clones; around four fifths occur once, and the top ten carry roughly 14%. Sequenced material: peripheral blood. The receptors here all came from a human donor in a cohort sampled during active COVID-19. Both conserved end residues are part of each CDR3. The D gene is left open where the match is weak. Clone size is shown for a subset of rows, as once, few, many or a class of expanded clone.

d_call	cdr3_length	v_call	j_call	clone_size	cdr3_nt	cdr3_aa
TRBD1	15	TRBV6-5	TRBJ1-2	.	TGTGCCAGCAGCTCCGGGACAGGGGTTCTCGGTGGCTACACCTTC	CASSSGTGVLGGYTF
.	14	TRBV19	TRBJ2-5	.	TGTGCCAGTAGTGCCGGACAGCGAAGGGAGACCCAGTACTTC	CASSAGQRRETQYF
.	15	TRBV19	TRBJ1-2	.	TGTGCCAGTAGTGCACGGGACATCCTCAACTATGGCTACACCTTC	CASSARDILNYGYTF
.	15	TRBV5-8	TRBJ1-1	.	TGTGCCAGCAGCTGGGGGGGGCAGTTGCCCACTGAAGCTTTCTTT	CASSWGGQLPTEAFF
.	13	TRBV6-5	TRBJ2-1	.	TGTGCCAGCACTGGCTGGGGGCCAAATGAGCAGTTCTTC	CASTGWGPNEQFF
.	15	TRBV4-2	TRBJ2-2	.	TGTGCCAGCAGCCCCCCCGCCAGGATCACCGGGGAGCTGTTTTTT	CASSPPARITGELFF
.	14	TRBV5-1	TRBJ1-2	few	TGCGCCAGCGAAGTAGAAGGAGGTGGCTATGGCTACACCTTC	CASEVEGGGYGYTF
.	11	TRBV19	TRBJ1-2	.	TGTGCCAGTAGCCCAGGGTTTGGCTACACCTTC	CASSPGFGYTF
.	14	TRBV27	TRBJ2-7	.	TGTGCCAGCAGCCCCCCAGGGAGGATTTGGGAGCAGTACTTC	CASSPPGRIWEQYF
.	14	TRBV4-3	TRBJ1-2	.	TGCGCCAGCAGCCAAGGTGTTGGGAGAGGCGGCTACACCTTC	CASSQGVGRGGYTF
.	13	TRBV12-3/TRBV12-4	TRBJ1-5	few	TGTGCCAGCAGTTTAGGGCTAGATCAGCCCCAGCATTTT	CASSLGLDQPQHF
.	10	TRBV12-3/TRBV12-4	TRBJ2-4	.	TGTGCCAGCAGTTTAGCGTCAGGGTATTTC	CASSLASGYF
TRBD2	17	TRBV24-1	TRBJ2-1	.	TGTGCCACCAGTGATTCCATGACTAGCGGGGGGGCGGGTGAGCAGTTCTTC	CATSDSMTSGGAGEQFF
TRBD2	15	TRBV4-1	TRBJ2-7	.	TGCGCCAGCAGCCATCATTTAGCGGGCTCCTACGAGCAGTACTTC	CASSHHLAGSYEQYF
TRBD2	16	TRBV28	TRBJ2-7	few	TGTGCCAGCAGTTTCTCCCTAGCGGGACTTACCTACGAGCAGTACTTC	CASSFSLAGLTYEQYF
.	11	TRBV5-4	TRBJ2-5	.	TGTGCCAGCAGCGCCGGGGAGACCCAGTACTTC	CASSAGETQYF
.	12	TRBV1	TRBJ2-7	.	TGCACCAGCAGCTTACTAGATGGCGAGCAGTACTTC	CTSSLLDGEQYF
.	14	TRBV3-1/TRBV3-2	TRBJ1-2	once	TGTGCCAGCAGCCAGACTGACAGCAACTATGGCTACACCTTC	CASSQTDSNYGYTF
TRBD2	14	TRBV7-9	TRBJ2-1	.	TGTGCCAGCAGAAAGGCGGGGGGAACCAATGAGCAGTTCTTC	CASRKAGGTNEQFF
TRBD1	14	TRBV7-9	TRBJ1-1	few	TGTGCCAGCAGCGGCGGGACAGCCAACACTGAAGCTTTCTTT	CASSGGTANTEAFF
TRBD2	13	TRBV6-5	TRBJ2-7	.	TGTGCCACCCGACCGGGACTACACTACGAGCAGTACTTC	CATRPGLHYEQYF
.	14	TRBV9	TRBJ1-2	few	TGTGCCAGCAGCGTCCAGGGTTCGAGCTATGGCTACACCTTC	CASSVQGSSYGYTF
TRBD1	13	TRBV12-3/TRBV12-4	TRBJ1-1	.	TGTGCCAGCAGCCTACAGGGGCGCACTGAAGCTTTCTTT	CASSLQGRTEAFF
.	12	TRBV7-9	TRBJ1-2	.	TGTGCCAGCAGCCGACTAGGGGATGGCTACACCTTC	CASSRLGDGYTF
.	15	TRBV19	TRBJ1-3	.	TGTGCCAGTAGTACCGCCGCAGGGGCCGAAAACACCATATATTTT	CASSTAAGAENTIYF
TRBD2	14	TRBV13	TRBJ2-3	.	TGTGCCAGCAGCTTAAAGCGGGGGGTCGATACGCAGTATTTT	CASSLKRGVDTQYF
.	15	TRBV2	TRBJ1-5	.	TGTGCCAGCAGTGAAAGGTCAGGTGGTAATCAGCCCCAGCATTTT	CASSERSGGNQPQHF
.	12	TRBV7-9	TRBJ2-7	.	TGTGCCAGCAGCTTAGTCCGCACTGAGCAGTACTTC	CASSLVRTEQYF
.	13	TRBV7-2	TRBJ1-2	.	TGTGCCAGCAGGCCAGGGGATAACTATGGCTACACCTTC	CASRPGDNYGYTF
.	16	TRBV7-9	TRBJ2-2	.	TGTGCCAGCAGCCCCCAAACCGGGATGAACACCGGGGAGCTGTTTTTT	CASSPQTGMNTGELFF
.	13	TRBV9	TRBJ2-2	once	TGTGCCAGCAGCGCCAACTCATTCGGGGAGCTGTTTTTT	CASSANSFGELFF
TRBD1	14	TRBV7-2	TRBJ1-3	.	TGTGCCAGCAGCTCGACAGGGGTTGGAAACACCATATATTTT	CASSSTGVGNTIYF
.	18	TRBV4-2	TRBJ2-6	.	TGTGCCAGCAGCCAAGTTGGGGGCGCCCCCTCTGGGGCCAACGTCCTGACTTTC	CASSQVGGAPSGANVLTF
TRBD1	15	TRBV15	TRBJ2-7	.	TGTGCCACCAGCAGAGAATGGACAGGGGGCTACGAGCAGTACTTC	CATSREWTGGYEQYF
.	15	TRBV6-1	TRBJ2-6	.	TGTGCCAGCAGTGAACAAAACTCTGGGGCCAACGTCCTGACTTTC	CASSEQNSGANVLTF
.	15	TRBV10-3	TRBJ2-7	.	TGTGCCATCAGTGAGTCGATTCAGGGGTCGGGGGAGCAGTACTTC	CAISESIQGSGEQYF
.	15	TRBV19	TRBJ1-5	.	TGTGCCAGTAGTGGGGCCAGGGATAGCAATCAGCCCCAGCATTTT	CASSGARDSNQPQHF
TRBD1	14	TRBV14	TRBJ1-1	.	TGTGCCAGCAGCTTCCGGACAGGGAATGCTGAAGCTTTCTTT	CASSFRTGNAEAFF
TRBD2	13	TRBV30	TRBJ2-5	.	TGTGCCTGGGGAGGACTAGTCGGGGAGACCCAGTACTTC	CAWGGLVGETQYF
TRBD1	14	TRBV6-6	TRBJ1-2	.	TGTGCCAGCAGTTACGGGGGACAGGGAAATGGCTACACCTTC	CASSYGGQGNGYTF
TRBD1	14	TRBV15	TRBJ1-2	.	TGTGCCACCAGCGCGCGACAGGGGGCCTTTGGCTACACCTTC	CATSARQGAFGYTF
TRBD1	13	TRBV6-2/TRBV6-3	TRBJ1-2	.	TGTGCCAGCAGTTGGGACAGGGGCTATGGCTACACCTTC	CASSWDRGYGYTF
.	13	TRBV12-3/TRBV12-4	TRBJ2-2	few	TGTGCCAGCAGTTTCGTAAGCGGGGGGGAGCTGTTTTTT	CASSFVSGGELFF
TRBD2	16	TRBV24-1	TRBJ2-5	.	TGTGCCACCAGTGATTCCAGCGGGGGGATCCAAGAGACCCAGTACTTC	CATSDSSGGIQETQYF
TRBD2	16	TRBV7-2	TRBJ2-2	once	TGTGCCAGCAGCTCTAGCGGGGGGGCTAATCCCGGGGAGCTGTTTTTT	CASSSSGGANPGELFF
TRBD1	14	TRBV6-5	TRBJ2-1	.	TGTGCCAGCAGCCCGGACAGGATTTACAATGAGCAGTTCTTC	CASSPDRIYNEQFF
.	16	TRBV7-9	TRBJ1-6	.	TGTGCCAGCAGCTCCACCGGGACTGAAAATAATTCACCCCTCCACTTT	CASSSTGTENNSPLHF
TRBD2	16	TRBV3-1/TRBV3-2	TRBJ2-1	.	TGTGCCAGCAGCCTACTAGCGGGGGGCCGGTACAATGAGCAGTTCTTC	CASSLLAGGRYNEQFF
.	13	TRBV7-2	TRBJ1-1	once	TGTGCCAGCAGGAAGACAAGAAACACTGAAGCTTTCTTT	CASRKTRNTEAFF
.	16	TRBV2	TRBJ1-3	.	TGTGCCAGCAGTGTGCAGGGTATCGGATCTGGAAACACCATATATTTT	CASSVQGIGSGNTIYF
TRBD1	15	TRBV6-5	TRBJ1-2	.	TGTGCCAGCACCGCGACAGGGGGGGGAAACTATGGCTACACCTTC	CASTATGGGNYGYTF
.	12	TRBV7-2	TRBJ2-1	once	TGTGCCAGCAGCTTAGCGAGGAATGAGCAGTTCTTC	CASSLARNEQFF
TRBD1	17	TRBV6-2/TRBV6-3	TRBJ1-2	.	TGTGCCAGCAGCCCCGGGACAGGTTCCCCAAATATCTATGGCTACACCTTC	CASSPGTGSPNIYGYTF
.	13	TRBV6-5	TRBJ2-7	once	TGTGCCAGCAGTTACTCGAGGGTCCACGAGCAGTACTTC	CASSYSRVHEQYF
.	12	TRBV25-1	TRBJ1-5	.	TGTGCCAGCAGTGAACCCGGGGGGGTCCAGCATTTT	CASSEPGGVQHF
TRBD1	14	TRBV19	TRBJ1-5	.	TGTGCCAGCAGGGGGCCATCGGGTAATCAGCCCCAGCATTTT	CASRGPSGNQPQHF
.	16	TRBV5-1	TRBJ2-2	.	TGCGCCAGCAGCTTGGCCGGTTGGGGCGGCACCGGGGAGCTGTTTTTT	CASSLAGWGGTGELFF
.	16	TRBV5-6	TRBJ2-1	.	TGTGCCAGCAGCACGGGACTCGAAGGCTCCTACAATGAGCAGTTCTTC	CASSTGLEGSYNEQFF
.	12	TRBV11-3	TRBJ1-1	.	TGTGCCAGCAGCTTAGATCGGAGGGGCTTATTCTTT	CASSLDRRGLFF
TRBD2	15	TRBV15	TRBJ2-5	.	TGTGCCACCAGCAGAGATACGGGGGGGCAAGAGACCCAGTACTTC	CATSRDTGGQETQYF